Listed here is a single T cell receptor beta chain. Per the authors' pipeline: Cell counts per sample came from amplifying reference gene primers. TCRdb's table, derived via immunoSEQ multiplex PCR, lists solely in-frame clones and lacks some. V, J and clone size derive from that table, while D and trimming were established from the DNA sequence. This repertoire shows about 240,000 clones, around four fifths found once; its top ten account for around 12%. These data come from a study of blood T cell repertoires in COVID-19. Study as a whole: Samples of COVID-19 (acute and convalescent) were obtained from the United States, Italy and Spain. Sample material is recorded as cDNA or gDNA derived from T cells, B-cell-depleted T cells, or PBMCs.

The sequence derives from a woman aged 55-69 years with active or convalescent COVID-19. Sequencing was done on a sample of peripheral blood.

This CDR3 reads CASSPRQSSGNTIYF. CDR3 nucleotide sequence: TGTGCCAGCAGCCCCCGACAGAGCTCTGGAAACACCATATATTTT. The V call is TRBV11-2, the J call TRBJ1-3, with D perhaps TRBD1 (5 bases). V lost 5 bases, J lost 0 bases, and 11 bases lay in between. From germline, CDR1 is SGHAT and CDR2 FQNNGV. CDR3 length: 15 residues.